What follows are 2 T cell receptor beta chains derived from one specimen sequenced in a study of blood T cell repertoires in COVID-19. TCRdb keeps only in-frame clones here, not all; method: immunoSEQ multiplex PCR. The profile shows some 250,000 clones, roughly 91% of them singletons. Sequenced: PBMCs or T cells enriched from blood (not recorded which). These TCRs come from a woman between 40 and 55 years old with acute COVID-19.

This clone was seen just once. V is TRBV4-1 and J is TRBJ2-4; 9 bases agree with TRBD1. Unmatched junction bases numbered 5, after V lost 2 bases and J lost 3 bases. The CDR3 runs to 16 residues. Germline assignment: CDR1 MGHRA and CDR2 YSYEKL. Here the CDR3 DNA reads TGCGCCAGCAGCCAACCGGACAGGGGTCTCAAAAACATTCAGTACTTC. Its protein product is CASSQPDRGLKNIQYF.

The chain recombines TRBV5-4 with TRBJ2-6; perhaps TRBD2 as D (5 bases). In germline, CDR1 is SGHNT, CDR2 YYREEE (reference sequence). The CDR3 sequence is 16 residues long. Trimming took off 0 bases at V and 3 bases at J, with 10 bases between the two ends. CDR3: CASSLAGVSGANVLTF. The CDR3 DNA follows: TGTGCCAGCAGCTTGGCCGGGGTAAGTGGGGCCAACGTCCTGACTTTC.